This TCR beta chain was observed in a study of T cell repertoires and HLA-DP antigens. At the level of the study: CD4+ T cells were cocultured with HeLa cells expressing HLA-DP.

CD4+ T cells, purified by negative selection, averaged approximately 98% purity. Unmatched junction bases numbered 7, after V lost 4 bases and J lost 5 bases. The CDR3 runs 14 residues. Germline assignment: CDR1 MNHNS and CDR2 SASEGT. Of note for this clone: The antigen remains undetermined.

Amplification used primers for 54 TRBV and 13 TRBJ segments. Produced via immunoSEQ multiplex PCR; TCRdb's table is partial and in-frame only. The table has 65,000 to 90,000 clones, around 80% seen once. The sequenced sample was CD4+ T cells from PBMCs. This TCR derives from a man aged 55 to 70 in good health and CMV-seronegative. The chain carries TRBV6-1 and TRBJ1-1; TRBD1 agrees at 7 bases. CDR3 in DNA: TGTGCCAGCAGTGTTGAGACAGGGAGGACTGAAGCTTTCTTT. It yields the protein CASSVETGRTEAFF.